This T cell receptor beta chain stems from a study of T cells in Graves' hyperthyroidism and ophthalmopathy. At the level of the study: Peripheral blood draws took place at initial diagnosis, ahead of any treatment.

In the ophthalmopathy cohort, Clinical Activity Score was at least 3, NOSPECS grade at least 4, and duration under 3 months. Those patients with uncontrolled infection, other autoimmune disease, pregnancy or lactation were excluded. Amplified TCR beta CDR3 regions derived from RNA transcripts. HTBI primers were used for first-round RT-PCR of the TCR CDR3. In TCRdb, the multiplex PCR reads were re-called with MiXCR into one record per CDR3 protein. Among hundreds of thousands of distinct CDR3 sequences, roughly 14% were seen once, and the ten largest hold roughly 4.5%. The CDR3 consists of 12 residues. Trimming cost V 6 bases and J 5 bases; bases outside gene matches: 2. Germline V gene sequence: CDR1 SQVTM, CDR2 ANQGSEA.

The chain joins TRBV29-1 to TRBJ2-7; 12 nucleotides agree with TRBD2. The specimen sequenced was blood. The clonotype originates from a woman in her 40s with Graves' ophthalmopathy. CDR3 DNA sequence: TGCAGCGTCCGACTAGCGGGAGACGAGCAGTACTTC. This encodes CSVRLAGDEQYF.